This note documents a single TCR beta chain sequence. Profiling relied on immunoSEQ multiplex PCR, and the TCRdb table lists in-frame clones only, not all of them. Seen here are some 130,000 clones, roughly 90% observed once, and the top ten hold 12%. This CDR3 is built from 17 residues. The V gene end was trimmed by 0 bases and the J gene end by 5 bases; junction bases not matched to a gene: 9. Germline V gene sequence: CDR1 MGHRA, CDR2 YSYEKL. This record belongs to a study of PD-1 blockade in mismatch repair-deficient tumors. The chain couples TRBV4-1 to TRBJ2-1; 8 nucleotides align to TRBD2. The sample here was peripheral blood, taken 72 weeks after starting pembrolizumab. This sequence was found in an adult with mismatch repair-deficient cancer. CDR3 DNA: TGCGCCAGCAGCCAAGATCGAAGCGGGAGAGGGGACAATGAGCAGTTCTTC. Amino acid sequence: CASSQDRSGRGDNEQFF.